The 10 T cell receptor beta chains below were found in one sample sequenced in a study of cytomegalovirus exposure and HLA in healthy donors. This PCR relied on a set of 60 Vbeta primers and 13 Jbeta primers. Repertoires were generated with immunoSEQ multiplex PCR, while TCRdb's copy carries only in-frame clones and drops some. Seen in this sample are some 120,000 clones; the ten most common clones hold about 0.93%. The sample taken for sequencing was PBMCs. These receptors originate from a young man in good health and CMV-seronegative.

V usage is TRBV2 and J usage is TRBJ1-3; TRBD1 aligns across 7 bases. V gave up 7 bases and J gave up 2 bases; unmatched junction bases: 2. The CDR3 loop spans 13 amino acids. Germline CDR1 reads SNHLY; CDR2 reads FYNNEI. The CDR3 protein is CASTDRAGNTIYF. The CDR3 coding sequence is TGTGCCAGCACTGACAGGGCTGGAAACACCATATATTTT.

The J gene is TRBJ2-5, the V gene TRBV7-9; 12 nucleotides agree with TRBD2. V was clipped by 3 bases and J by 4 bases; unmatched bases: 3. The CDR3 runs 15 residues. Germline CDR1 reads SEHNR; CDR2 reads FQNEAQ (reference sequence). CDR3 residues: CASSLTSGRGETQYF. Here the CDR3 DNA reads TGTGCCAGCAGCTTGACTAGCGGGAGAGGAGAGACCCAGTACTTC.

This chain joins TRBV5-4 and TRBJ2-3; 9 bases align to TRBD2. The CDR3 covers 14 residues. The germline V gene encodes CDR1 SGHNT and CDR2 YYREEE (reference sequence). Trimming removed 5 bases from V and 4 bases from J; junction bases left unmatched: 5. In DNA, the CDR3 is TGTGCCAGCAGGAATAGCGGGGGTGCAGATACGCAGTATTTT. It is translated as CASRNSGGADTQYF.

V usage is TRBV28 and J usage is TRBJ1-2, with D possibly TRBD1 on 6 matching bases. The CDR3 consists of 14 residues. The germline V gene has CDR1 MDHEN and CDR2 SYDVKM. The V and J ends lost 3 bases and 3 bases respectively, with 11 bases between them. CDR3 residues: CASSFSGADYGYTF. CDR3 coding DNA: TGTGCCAGCAGTTTCTCAGGGGCGGACTATGGCTACACCTTC.

The V gene is TRBV6-5, the J gene TRBJ2-1, with D tentatively TRBD1 (5 bases). CDR3 length: 15 residues. V was shortened by 0 bases and J by 10 bases, with 16 bases between the two germline ends. CDR1 is MNHEY, CDR2 SVGAGI, per germline. CDR3 coding DNA: TGTGCCAGCAGTTACTCGATTCCGGACAAGAAGGAGCAGTTCTTC. Translated: CASSYSIPDKKEQFF.

The rearrangement uses TRBV9 and TRBJ2-1; D unclear. The CDR3 covers 16 residues. CDR1 SGDLS and CDR2 YYNGEE come from the germline V gene. The germline V and J ends were trimmed by 2 bases and 2 bases, with 14 bases remaining between them. The CDR3 loop reads CASSVSSPGPYNEQFF. CDR3 DNA sequence: TGTGCCAGCAGCGTTAGCTCACCCGGCCCCTACAATGAGCAGTTCTTC. The whole variable domain, filled in from reference TRBV9 and TRBJ2-1, reads DSGVTQTPKHLITATGQRVTLRCSPRSGDLSVYWYQQSLDQGLQFLIQYYNGEERAKGNILERFSAQQFPDLHSELNLSSLELGDSALYFCASSVSSPGPYNEQFFGPGTRLTVL.

The chain employs TRBV28 and TRBJ2-1, with D perhaps matching TRBD2 (6 bases). In germline, CDR1 is MDHEN, CDR2 SYDVKM. V was cut by 6 bases and J by 6 bases, with 12 bases left in between. CDR3 size: 13 residues. The CDR3 nucleotides are TGTGCCAGCAGCACCGGGGGACTCAATGAGCAGTTCTTC. The encoded protein is CASSTGGLNEQFF.

This chain uses TRBV18 with TRBJ1-6, with 9 bases lining up with TRBD1. CDR3 length: 17 residues. Per the germline V gene, CDR1 is KGHSH and CDR2 is LQKENI. Germline trimming cut 3 bases from V and 7 bases from J; bases unmatched to any gene: 10. The CDR3 coding sequence is TGTGCCAGCTCACCCCGGGGACAGGGAATAATGAATTCACCCCTCCACTTT. Protein product: CASSPRGQGIMNSPLHF.

The chain employs TRBV5-1 and TRBJ2-7; the match to TRBD2 covers 7 bases. Unmatched junction bases numbered 6, after V lost 3 bases and J lost 3 bases. Germline loops: CDR1 SGHRS, CDR2 YFSETQ. The CDR3 extends over 14 amino acids. This CDR3 is CASSSRGDYYEQYF. As DNA, the CDR3 is TGCGCCAGCAGCTCCCGGGGGGACTACTACGAGCAGTACTTC. The full variable domain, completed using reference TRBV5-1 and TRBJ2-7, is KAGVTQTPRYLIKTRGQQVTLSCSPISGHRSVSWYQQTPGQGLQFLFEYFSETQRNKGNFPGRFSGRQFSNSRSEMNVSTLELGDSALYLCASSSRGDYYEQYFGPGTRLTVT.

The chain couples TRBV21-1 to TRBJ1-5; the table's D call, TRBD1, was not checked against the DNA. TRBV21-1 is labeled a pseudogene. This CDR3 region has 13 residues. The CDR3 sequence is CASSKYREGPQHF. CDR3 nucleotide sequence: TGTGCCAGCAGCAAATACAGGGAAGGGCCCCAGCATTTT.